One and the same sample provided the 6 T cell receptor beta chains below, sequenced in a study of CD8+ T cells in alopecia areata. As the sequencing template, cDNA was produced by extracting RNA and reverse transcribing it. Repertoires were generated with immunoSEQ multiplex PCR, while TCRdb's copy carries only in-frame clones and drops some. In the table there are 120,000 or so clones, approximately 58% of which are singletons. The input for sequencing was CD4+ T cells sorted from blood, taken at week 0. These TCRs come from a human donor with alopecia areata.

This clone has just a few counts. The chain joins TRBV5-1 to TRBJ2-1, with 9 bases lining up with TRBD2. Trimming removed 4 bases from V and 6 bases from J; junction bases left unmatched: 8. From germline, CDR1 is SGHRS and CDR2 YFSETQ. This CDR3 spans 15 amino acids. Written as DNA, the CDR3 is TGCGCCAGCAGCCCGCGACTAGCGGAGACCAATGAGCAGTTCTTC. This gives the protein CASSPRLAETNEQFF.

This chain joins TRBV7-9 and TRBJ2-3, with D perhaps given as TRBD1 or TRBD2 (5 bases each). CDR1 is SEHNR, CDR2 FQNEAQ, per germline (reference sequence). Trimming shortened V by 2 bases and J by 4 bases, and 13 bases separated the two germline ends. The CDR3 consists of 15 residues. In DNA form, the CDR3 reads TGTGCCAGCAGCTTATTTGAGAGGGGCTCAGATACGCAGTATTTT. Its protein product is CASSLFERGSDTQYF.

In its sample, this clone ranks as medium-sized. This sequence joins TRBV2 and TRBJ2-3, with 9 positions matching TRBD2. With 7 bases clipped from V and 2 bases from J, the junction kept 10 bases outside the gene matches. CDR3 length: 16 amino acids. Per the germline V gene, CDR1 is SNHLY and CDR2 is FYNNEI. CDR3 sequence: CASIEASGTNTDTQYF. The DNA of the CDR3 is TGTGCCAGCATCGAAGCTAGCGGGACAAACACAGATACGCAGTATTTT.

The chain recombines TRBV27 with TRBJ1-2, with 9 bases matching TRBD1. This CDR3 has 13 residues. Germline values: CDR1 MNHEY, CDR2 SMNVEV (reference sequence). V lost 5 bases to trimming and J lost 8 bases; unmatched junction nucleotides: 6. This CDR3 reads CASSRQGGIGYTF. The CDR3 DNA sequence: TGTGCCAGCAGTCGACAGGGGGGAATAGGCTACACCTTC.

This clone was observed once. The rearrangement links TRBV7-9 to TRBJ2-1; TRBD2 agrees at 10 bases. This CDR3 is 15 amino acids long. CDR1 is SEHNR and CDR2 is FQNEAQ in the germline V gene (reference sequence). Trimming took 5 bases from V and 0 from J; bases not matched to a gene: 1. The CDR3 nucleotides are TGTGCCAGCAGCCCTAGCGGGGGCTCCTACAATGAGCAGTTCTTC. Translating gives CASSPSGGSYNEQFF.

This rearrangement joins TRBV9 to TRBJ2-5; the D gene is possibly TRBD1 (6 bases). CDR1 and CDR2 from the germline V gene are SGDLS and YYNGEE. The CDR3 extends over 15 amino acids. Deletions cut 4 bases from V and 3 bases from J, with 16 bases between. CDR3 region: CASSTITGLKETQYF. CDR3 nucleotides: TGTGCCAGCAGCACCATCACAGGGTTGAAAGAGACCCAGTACTTC.